Listed here are 14 T cell receptor beta chains from one sample, sequenced in a study of PD-1 blockade in classical Hodgkin lymphoma (dated by TCRdb to between 2020 and 2021). The method was the immunoSEQ multiplex PCR assay. What TCRdb holds here is the immuneACCESS table cut down to in-frame rearrangements. Part of the clones is not present; checked against another copy, under half of the missing clones reflect an unresolved V gene, and the others are unexplained. The sample profile shows roughly 50,000 clones; around 87% of them were found once. Approximately 15% of the sample is taken by the ten largest. In light of the paper, this sample's time point label describes: cycle 4 day 1 (C4D1), after five to seven weeks of nivolumab. Every trial patient had relapsed after autologous stem cell transplantation, and cohorts A, B and C differed in prior brentuximab vedotin exposure. The sample was peripheral blood mononuclear cells (PBMCs), taken before the fourth cycle of nivolumab. These receptor sequences come from a human donor with classical Hodgkin lymphoma.

The V gene is TRBV9, the J gene TRBJ2-5, with D possibly called TRBD1 or TRBD2 (6 bases each). V was cut by 2 bases and J by 5 bases, with 19 bases left in between. Germline CDR1 and CDR2: SGDLS and YYNGEE. This CDR3 has 16 amino acids. CDR3 sequence: CASSVRGSGAAETQYF. CDR3 DNA sequence: TGTGCCAGCAGCGTGAGGGGCTCGGGGGCAGCGGAGACCCAGTACTTC.

This sequence joins TRBV12-5 and TRBJ2-5; tentatively, D is TRBD1 or TRBD2 (6 bases each). The germline V gene has CDR1 LGHNT and CDR2 FRNRAP. V lost 1 base, J lost 5 bases, and 17 bases lay in between. This CDR3 region has 16 residues. The CDR3 DNA sequence: TGTGCTAGTGGTTTGGATTGGGGGGCGGTATGGGAGACCCAGTACTTC. This encodes CASGLDWGAVWETQYF.

Turning to this clone: Distinct nucleotide sequences in the sample also encode this CDR3. The chain is built from TRBV28 and TRBJ1-5; possibly TRBD1 for D (6 bases). This CDR3 spans 16 amino acids. The V gene's germline CDR1 is MDHEN and CDR2 SYDVKM. Trimming shortened V by 6 bases and J by 4 bases, and 19 bases separated the two germline ends. The DNA for the CDR3 is TGTGCCAGCAGCGTGGGGGGGCTCGGGCTTAATCAGCCCCAGCATTTT. Translation: CASSVGGLGLNQPQHF. Full variable domain (outside the CDR3, taken from reference TRBV28 and TRBJ1-5): DVKVTQSSRYLVKRTGEKVFLECVQDMDHENMFWYRQDPGLGLRLIYFSYDVKMKEKGDIPEGYSVSREKKERFSLILESASTNQTSMYLCASSVGGLGLNQPQHFGDGTRLSIL.

This clone was recorded many times. The chain couples TRBV4-2 to TRBJ1-4; no clear D gene. Germline loops: CDR1 LGHNA, CDR2 YNFKEQ. This CDR3 is 16 amino acids long. Trimming took off 0 bases at V and 5 bases at J, with 13 bases between the two ends. The CDR3 spells CASSQDPSTGNEKLFF. CDR3 bases: TGTGCCAGCAGCCAAGATCCATCCACGGGGAATGAAAAACTGTTTTTT.

V usage is TRBV9 and J usage is TRBJ2-1, with 11 bases lining up with TRBD2. CDR1 is SGDLS and CDR2 is YYNGEE in the germline V gene. The CDR3 is 21 residues long. V lost 0 bases, J lost 2 bases, and 16 bases stayed unmatched. The CDR3 nucleotides are TGTGCCAGCAGCGTAGTGAAGGAAGTTGGACTAGCGGGTTCCCCCTACAATGAGCAGTTCTTC. Protein product: CASSVVKEVGLAGSPYNEQFF.

This chain connects TRBV19 to TRBJ2-3; 9 bases align to TRBD2. Germline CDR1 reads LNHDA; CDR2 reads SQIVND (reference sequence). Trimming cost V 3 bases and J 4 bases; bases outside gene matches: 5. The CDR3 consists of 15 residues. CDR3 sequence (DNA): TGTGCCAGTAGTATGACTAGCGGCGCGCCAGATACGCAGTATTTT. Protein sequence: CASSMTSGAPDTQYF.

The V gene is TRBV2, the J gene TRBJ1-5, with D possibly matching TRBD1 (5 bases). Looked up from germline, CDR1 is SNHLY and CDR2 is FYNNEI. The CDR3 is 16 residues long. V dropped 6 bases and J dropped 1 base, with 16 bases sitting between them. The CDR3 DNA reads as TGTGCCAGCAGGTGGGAAGGGGCGCTAAGCAATCAGCCCCAGCATTTT. The encoded protein is CASRWEGALSNQPQHF.

The rearrangement uses TRBV12-5 and TRBJ2-5, with D perhaps matching TRBD2 (6 bases). The ends were cut back, 4 bases at V and 2 bases at J, with 14 bases in the middle. This CDR3 contains 15 residues. The V gene's germline CDR1 is LGHNT and CDR2 FRNRAP. Here the CDR3 DNA reads TGTGCTAGTGGTTCCGGGACTTTGGAGCAAGAGACCCAGTACTTC. This gives the protein CASGSGTLEQETQYF.

This clone was detected only a few times. V and J are TRBV6-4 and TRBJ2-3, with 11 bases fitting TRBD1. Germline lookup yields CDR1 MRHNA and CDR2 SNTAGT. Losses at the gene ends were 4 bases for V and 2 bases for J; bases not matched to a gene: 2. This CDR3 is 15 amino acids long. CDR3 amino acids: CASSAGQGATDTQYF. In DNA form, the CDR3 reads TGTGCCAGCAGTGCAGGACAGGGGGCCACAGATACGCAGTATTTT.

This clone was detected only once. This chain joins TRBV6-1 and TRBJ2-7; D is perhaps TRBD2 (5 bases). Germline CDR1 is MNHNS and CDR2 is SASEGT. The CDR3 is 13 amino acids. V dropped 6 bases and J dropped 3 bases, with 12 bases sitting between them. This CDR3 reads CASRDSGNYEQYF. CDR3 in DNA: TGTGCCAGCAGAGACTCGGGGAACTACGAGCAGTACTTC.

This chain's CDR3 is CASSVRPGLEIAETQYF. In DNA form, the CDR3 reads TGTGCCAGCAGCGTAAGACCGGGACTAGAAATCGCGGAGACCCAGTACTTC. This chain connects TRBV9 to TRBJ2-5; TRBD2 matches at 8 bases. The CDR3 spans 17 residues. Trimming at V came to 1 base and at J to 5 bases, leaving 13 bases not matched to a gene. Germline CDR1 SGDLS, CDR2 YYNGEE.

The chain recombines TRBV27 with TRBJ1-4; D gene unclear. There are 13 residues in the CDR3. Between the trimmed V and J ends, which lost 7 bases and 3 bases, there was a span of 9 bases. CDR1 is MNHEY, CDR2 SMNVEV, per germline (reference sequence). Here the CDR3 DNA reads TGTGCCAGCAAACGGGCCCCTAATGAAAAACTGTTTTTT. It encodes CASKRAPNEKLFF.

The V call is TRBV7-9, the J call TRBJ2-2, with 8 bases that match TRBD1. Losses at the gene ends were 1 base for V and 6 bases for J; bases not matched to a gene: 4. This CDR3 spans 15 amino acids. Germline V gene lookup returns CDR1 SEHNR and CDR2 FQNEAQ (reference sequence). The CDR3 DNA is TGTGCCAGCAGCTTAGGGACAGGGAAAGCCGGGGAGCTGTTTTTT. This gives the protein CASSLGTGKAGELFF. Supplemented by reference TRBV7-9 and TRBJ2-2, the full variable domain reads DTGVSQNPRHKITKRGQNVTFRCDPISEHNRLYWYRQTLGQGPEFLTYFQNEAQLEKSRLLSDRFSAERPKGSFSTLEIQRTEQGDSAMYLCASSLGTGKAGELFFGEGSRLTVL.

CDR3 in DNA: TGTGCCAGCTCACCTGGGACAGGCTCTCAGCCCCAGCATTTT. It specifies CASSPGTGSQPQHF. The chain combines TRBV18 with TRBJ1-5, with 8 bases matching TRBD1. Looked up from germline, CDR1 is KGHSH and CDR2 is LQKENI. The CDR3 extends over 14 amino acids. V was pared by 3 bases and J by 6 bases, with 4 bases of the junction left unmatched.